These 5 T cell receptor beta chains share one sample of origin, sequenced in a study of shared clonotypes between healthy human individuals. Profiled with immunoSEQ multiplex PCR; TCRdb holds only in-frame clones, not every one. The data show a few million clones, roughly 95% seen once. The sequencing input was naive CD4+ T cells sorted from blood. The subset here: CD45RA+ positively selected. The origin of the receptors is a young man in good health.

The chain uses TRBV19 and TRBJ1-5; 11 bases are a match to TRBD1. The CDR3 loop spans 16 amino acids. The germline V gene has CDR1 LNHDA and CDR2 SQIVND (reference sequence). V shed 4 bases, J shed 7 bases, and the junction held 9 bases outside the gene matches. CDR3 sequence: CASSRGQGVSLQPQHF. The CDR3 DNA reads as TGTGCCAGTAGTAGGGGACAGGGGGTCTCGCTGCAGCCCCAGCATTTT.

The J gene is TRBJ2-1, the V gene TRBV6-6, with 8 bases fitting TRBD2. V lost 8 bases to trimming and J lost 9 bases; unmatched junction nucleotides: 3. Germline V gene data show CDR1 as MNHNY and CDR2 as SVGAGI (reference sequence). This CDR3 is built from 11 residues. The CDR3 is CASRRGVEQFF. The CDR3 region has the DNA TGTGCCAGCCGGCGGGGGGTTGAGCAGTTCTTC.

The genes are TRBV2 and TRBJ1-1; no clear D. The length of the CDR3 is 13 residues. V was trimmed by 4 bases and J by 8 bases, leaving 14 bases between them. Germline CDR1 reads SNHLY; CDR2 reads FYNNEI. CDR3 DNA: TGTGCCAGCAGTGGTTATTCGAGAGGCGAAGCTTTCTTT. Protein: CASSGYSRGEAFF.

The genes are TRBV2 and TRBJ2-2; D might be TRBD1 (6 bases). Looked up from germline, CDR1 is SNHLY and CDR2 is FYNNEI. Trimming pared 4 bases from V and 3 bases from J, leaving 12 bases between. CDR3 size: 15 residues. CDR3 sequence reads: CASSGQGWDTGELFF. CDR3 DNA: TGTGCCAGCAGTGGTCAGGGGTGGGACACCGGGGAGCTGTTTTTT.

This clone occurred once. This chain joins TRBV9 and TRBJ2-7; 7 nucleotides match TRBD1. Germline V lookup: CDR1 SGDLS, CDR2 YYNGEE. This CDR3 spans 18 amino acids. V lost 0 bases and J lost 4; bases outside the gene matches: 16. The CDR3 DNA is TGTGCCAGCAGCGTAGGGGACAGTTCTTCCGGCCTCCGTTACGAGCAGTACTTC. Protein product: CASSVGDSSSGLRYEQYF.